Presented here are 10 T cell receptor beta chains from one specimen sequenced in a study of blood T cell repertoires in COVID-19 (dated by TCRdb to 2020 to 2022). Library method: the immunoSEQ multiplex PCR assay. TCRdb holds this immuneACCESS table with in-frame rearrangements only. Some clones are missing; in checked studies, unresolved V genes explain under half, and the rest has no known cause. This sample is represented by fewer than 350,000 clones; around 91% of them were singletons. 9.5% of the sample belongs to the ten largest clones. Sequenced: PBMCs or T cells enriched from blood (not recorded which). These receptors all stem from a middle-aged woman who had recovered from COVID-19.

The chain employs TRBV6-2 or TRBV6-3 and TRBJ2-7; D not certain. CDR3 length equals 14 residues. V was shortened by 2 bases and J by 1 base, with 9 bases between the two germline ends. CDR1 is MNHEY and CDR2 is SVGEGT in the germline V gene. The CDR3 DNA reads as TGTGCCAGCAGTTACGTCCCAGGATCCTACGAGCAGTACTTC. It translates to CASSYVPGSYEQYF.

The CDR3 reads CASRADRGNYGYTF. CDR3 bases: TGTGCCAGCAGGGCGGACAGGGGCAACTATGGCTACACCTTC. The chain couples TRBV2 to TRBJ1-2, with 9 bases aligning to TRBD1. Trimming removed 6 bases from V and 2 bases from J; junction bases left unmatched: 4. There are 14 residues in the CDR3. Germline loops: CDR1 SNHLY, CDR2 FYNNEI.

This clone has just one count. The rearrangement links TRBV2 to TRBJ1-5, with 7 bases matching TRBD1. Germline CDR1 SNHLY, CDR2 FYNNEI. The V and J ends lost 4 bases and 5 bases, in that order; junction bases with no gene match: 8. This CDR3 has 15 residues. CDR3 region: CASSGQGLPDQPQHF. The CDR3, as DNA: TGTGCCAGCAGTGGACAGGGCCTCCCAGATCAGCCCCAGCATTTT.

The CDR3: CASSLFNPGQSNYGYTF. The CDR3 coding sequence is TGTGCCAGCAGTCTATTTAATCCAGGGCAGAGCAACTATGGCTACACCTTC. The chain links TRBV28 to TRBJ1-2; tentatively, D is TRBD1 (5 bases). This CDR3 has 17 residues. Trimming cost V 5 bases and J 2 bases, with 21 bases left between them. Germline V gives CDR1 MDHEN, CDR2 SYDVKM.

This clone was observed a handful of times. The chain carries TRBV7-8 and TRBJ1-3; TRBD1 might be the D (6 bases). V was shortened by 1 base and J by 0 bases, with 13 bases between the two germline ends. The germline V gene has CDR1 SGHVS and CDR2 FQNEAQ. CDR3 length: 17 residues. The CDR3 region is CASSLVFRGSSGNTIYF. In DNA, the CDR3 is TGTGCCAGCAGCTTAGTGTTTAGGGGGAGCTCTGGAAACACCATATATTTT.

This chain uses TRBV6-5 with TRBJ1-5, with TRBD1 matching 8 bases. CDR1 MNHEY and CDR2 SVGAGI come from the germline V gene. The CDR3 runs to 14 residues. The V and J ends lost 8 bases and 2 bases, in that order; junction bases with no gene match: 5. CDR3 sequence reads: CASQDRVGNQPQHF. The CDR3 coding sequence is TGTGCCAGCCAGGACAGGGTAGGCAATCAGCCCCAGCATTTT.

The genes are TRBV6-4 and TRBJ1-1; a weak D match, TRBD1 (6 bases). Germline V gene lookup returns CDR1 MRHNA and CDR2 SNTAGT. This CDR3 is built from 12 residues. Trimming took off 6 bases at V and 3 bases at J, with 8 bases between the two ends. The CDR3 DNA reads TGTGCCAGCAGGGACAGCCACACTGAAGCTTTCTTT. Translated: CASRDSHTEAFF.

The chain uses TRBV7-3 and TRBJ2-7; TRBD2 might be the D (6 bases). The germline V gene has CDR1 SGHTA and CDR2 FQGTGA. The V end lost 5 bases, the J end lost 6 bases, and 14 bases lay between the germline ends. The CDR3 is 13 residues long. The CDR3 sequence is CASSLARDREQYF. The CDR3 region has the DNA TGTGCCAGCAGCCTAGCGAGGGACCGCGAGCAGTACTTC.

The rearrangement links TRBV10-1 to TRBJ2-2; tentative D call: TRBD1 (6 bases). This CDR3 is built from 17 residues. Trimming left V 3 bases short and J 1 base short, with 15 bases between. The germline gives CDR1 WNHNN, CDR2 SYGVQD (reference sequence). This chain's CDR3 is CASSDPLTGKNTGELFF. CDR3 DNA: TGCGCCAGCAGTGACCCCCTCACAGGGAAGAACACCGGGGAGCTGTTTTTT.

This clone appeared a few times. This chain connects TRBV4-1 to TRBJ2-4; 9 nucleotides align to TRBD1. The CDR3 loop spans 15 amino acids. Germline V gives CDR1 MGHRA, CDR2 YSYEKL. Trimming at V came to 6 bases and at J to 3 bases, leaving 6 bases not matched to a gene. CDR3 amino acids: CASSPGDRDKNIQYF. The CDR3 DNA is TGCGCCAGCAGTCCAGGGGACAGGGACAAAAACATTCAGTACTTC.